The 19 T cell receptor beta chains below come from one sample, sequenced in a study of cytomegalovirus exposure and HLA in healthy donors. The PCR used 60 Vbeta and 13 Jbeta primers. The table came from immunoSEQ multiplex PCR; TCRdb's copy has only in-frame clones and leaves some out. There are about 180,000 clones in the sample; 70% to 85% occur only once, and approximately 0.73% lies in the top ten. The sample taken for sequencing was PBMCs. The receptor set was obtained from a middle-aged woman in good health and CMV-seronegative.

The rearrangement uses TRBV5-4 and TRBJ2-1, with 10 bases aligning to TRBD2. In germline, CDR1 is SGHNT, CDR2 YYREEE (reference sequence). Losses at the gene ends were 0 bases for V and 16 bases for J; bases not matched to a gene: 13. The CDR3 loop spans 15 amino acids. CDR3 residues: CASSLGAGNQRGGFF. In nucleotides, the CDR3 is TGTGCCAGCAGCTTGGGGGCAGGCAACCAGCGGGGGGGTTTCTTC.

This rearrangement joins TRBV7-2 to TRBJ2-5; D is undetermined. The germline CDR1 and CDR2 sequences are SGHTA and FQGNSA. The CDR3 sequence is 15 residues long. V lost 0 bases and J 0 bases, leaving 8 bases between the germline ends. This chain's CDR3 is CASSLANTDQETQYF. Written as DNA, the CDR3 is TGTGCCAGCAGCTTAGCGAATACAGACCAAGAGACCCAGTACTTC.

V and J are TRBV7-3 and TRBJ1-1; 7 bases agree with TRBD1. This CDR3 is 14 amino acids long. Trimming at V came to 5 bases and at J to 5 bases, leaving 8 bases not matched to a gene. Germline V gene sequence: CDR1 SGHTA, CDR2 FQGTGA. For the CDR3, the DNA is TGTGCCAGCAGCCCGAGACAGGGTTCGACTGAAGCTTTCTTT. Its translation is CASSPRQGSTEAFF.

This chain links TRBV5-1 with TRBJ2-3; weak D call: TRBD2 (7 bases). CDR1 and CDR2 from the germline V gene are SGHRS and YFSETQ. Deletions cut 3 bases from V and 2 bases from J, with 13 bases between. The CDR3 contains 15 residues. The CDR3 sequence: CASSWGGYNTDTQYF. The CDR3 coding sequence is TGCGCCAGCAGCTGGGGGGGCTACAACACAGATACGCAGTATTTT.

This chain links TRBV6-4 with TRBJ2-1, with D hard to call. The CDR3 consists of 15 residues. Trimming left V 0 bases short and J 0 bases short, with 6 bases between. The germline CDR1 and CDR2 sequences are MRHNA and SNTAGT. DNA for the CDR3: TGTGCCAGCAGTGACTCAGCCGGCTCCTACAATGAGCAGTTCTTC. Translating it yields CASSDSAGSYNEQFF.

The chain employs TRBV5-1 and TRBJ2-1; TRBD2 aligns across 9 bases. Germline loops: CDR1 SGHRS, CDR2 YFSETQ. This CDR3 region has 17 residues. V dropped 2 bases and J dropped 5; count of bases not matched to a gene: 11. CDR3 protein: CASSLVGSPSGNNEQFF. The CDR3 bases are TGCGCCAGCAGCTTAGTAGGATCGCCTAGCGGGAACAATGAGCAGTTCTTC.

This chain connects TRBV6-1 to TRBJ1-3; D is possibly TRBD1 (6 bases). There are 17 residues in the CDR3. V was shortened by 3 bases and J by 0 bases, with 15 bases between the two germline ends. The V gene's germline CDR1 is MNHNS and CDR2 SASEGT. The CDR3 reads CASSDGRQVNSGNTIYF. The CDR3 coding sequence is TGTGCCAGCAGTGATGGGAGACAGGTCAACTCTGGAAACACCATATATTTT.

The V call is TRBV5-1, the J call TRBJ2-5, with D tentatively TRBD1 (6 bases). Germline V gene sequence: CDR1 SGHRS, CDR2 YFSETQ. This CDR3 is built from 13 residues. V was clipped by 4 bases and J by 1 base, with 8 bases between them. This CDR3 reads CASSQDSQETQYF. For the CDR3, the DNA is TGCGCCAGCAGCCAGGACAGCCAAGAGACCCAGTACTTC.

CDR3 protein: CASSDRGLDWTSGRETQYF. In nucleotides, the CDR3 is TGTGCCAGCAGTGATCGGGGACTCGACTGGACTAGCGGACGGGAGACCCAGTACTTC. The chain recombines TRBV6-1 with TRBJ2-5; 10 nucleotides match TRBD2. CDR1 is MNHNS, CDR2 SASEGT, per germline. The J segment lost 5 bases and the V segment lost 3 bases, leaving 18 bases of the junction unmatched. The length of the CDR3 is 19 residues.

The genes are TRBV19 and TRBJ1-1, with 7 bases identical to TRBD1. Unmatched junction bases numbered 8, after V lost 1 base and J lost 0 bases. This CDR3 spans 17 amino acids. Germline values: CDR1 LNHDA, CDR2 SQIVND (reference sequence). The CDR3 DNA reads TGTGCCAGTAGTATAGCTTCCAGGGGGACACTGAACACTGAAGCTTTCTTT. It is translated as CASSIASRGTLNTEAFF.

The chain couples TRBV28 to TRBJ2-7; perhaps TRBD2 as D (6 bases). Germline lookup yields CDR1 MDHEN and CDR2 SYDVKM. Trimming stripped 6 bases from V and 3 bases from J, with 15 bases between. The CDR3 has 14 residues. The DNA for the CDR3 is TGTGCCAGCAGCCTCCCAGGGACTTACTACGAGCAGTACTTC. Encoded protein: CASSLPGTYYEQYF.

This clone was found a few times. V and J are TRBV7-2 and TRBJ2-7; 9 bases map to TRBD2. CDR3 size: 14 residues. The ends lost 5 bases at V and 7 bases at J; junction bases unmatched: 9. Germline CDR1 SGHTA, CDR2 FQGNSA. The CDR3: CASSRTAGGWEQYF. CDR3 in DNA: TGTGCCAGCAGCCGCACAGCGGGAGGTTGGGAGCAGTACTTC.

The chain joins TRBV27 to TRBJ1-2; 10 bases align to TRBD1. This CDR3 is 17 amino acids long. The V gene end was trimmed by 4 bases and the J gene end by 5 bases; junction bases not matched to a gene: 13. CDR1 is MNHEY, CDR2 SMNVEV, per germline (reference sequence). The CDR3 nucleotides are TGTGCCAGCAGTTCTATTCGCGGGACAGGGGATCGGTATGGCTACACCTTC. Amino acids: CASSSIRGTGDRYGYTF.

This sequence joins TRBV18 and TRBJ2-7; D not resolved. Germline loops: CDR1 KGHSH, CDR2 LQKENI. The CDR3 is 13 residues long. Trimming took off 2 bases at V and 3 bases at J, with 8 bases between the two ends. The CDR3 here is CASSPSGLYEQYF. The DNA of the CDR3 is TGTGCCAGCTCACCATCGGGTCTCTACGAGCAGTACTTC.

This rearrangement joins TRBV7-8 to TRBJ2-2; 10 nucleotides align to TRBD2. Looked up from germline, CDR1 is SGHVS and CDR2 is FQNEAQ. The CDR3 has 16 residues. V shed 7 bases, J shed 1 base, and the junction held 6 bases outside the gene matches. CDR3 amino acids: CASTGTSVRNTGELFF. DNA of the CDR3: TGTGCCAGCACCGGGACTAGCGTGCGGAACACCGGGGAGCTGTTTTTT.

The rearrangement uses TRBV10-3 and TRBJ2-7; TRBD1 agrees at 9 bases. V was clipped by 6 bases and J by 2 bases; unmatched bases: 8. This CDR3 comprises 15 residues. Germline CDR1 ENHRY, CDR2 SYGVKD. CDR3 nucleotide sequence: TGTGCCATCAGCGAGGAGGACAGGGGACCCTACGAGCAGTACTTC. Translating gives CAISEEDRGPYEQYF.

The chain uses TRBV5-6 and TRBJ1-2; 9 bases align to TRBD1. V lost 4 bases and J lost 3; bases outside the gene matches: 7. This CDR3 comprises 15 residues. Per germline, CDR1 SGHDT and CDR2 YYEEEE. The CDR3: CASSETGTGHYGYTF. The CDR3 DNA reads TGTGCCAGCAGCGAGACCGGGACAGGGCACTATGGCTACACCTTC.

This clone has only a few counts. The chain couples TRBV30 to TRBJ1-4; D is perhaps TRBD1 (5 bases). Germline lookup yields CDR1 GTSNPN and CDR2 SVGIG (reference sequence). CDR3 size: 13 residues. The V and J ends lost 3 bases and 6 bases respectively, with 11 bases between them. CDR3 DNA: TGTGCCTGGAGCCTGGACACCTATGAAAAACTGTTTTTT. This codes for CAWSLDTYEKLFF.

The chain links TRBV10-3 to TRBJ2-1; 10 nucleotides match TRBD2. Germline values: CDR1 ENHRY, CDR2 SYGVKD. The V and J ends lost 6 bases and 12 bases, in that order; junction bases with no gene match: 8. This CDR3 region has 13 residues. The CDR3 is CAIRSGRAEGQFF. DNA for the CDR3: TGTGCCATCAGAAGCGGGAGGGCCGAAGGGCAGTTCTTC.